This is a list of T cell receptor beta chains from one sample in a study of regulatory T cells in long-lasting Graves disease. TCRdb reanalysed the multiplex PCR reads using MiXCR and keeps one entry per CDR3 protein. The data contain about 340,000 distinct CDR3 sequences, around a fifth of them singletons. The sequencing here drew on peripheral blood mononuclear cells (PBMCs), taken when the disease was refractory, from a patient treated with antithyroid drugs. The receptors here all came from a female donor with Graves disease. Each CDR3 is given with its conserved first and last residue. D genes are given only for firm matches. Size is omitted from some rows. Given values are once, few, many or a class for expanded clones.

many	TRBV18	NA	TRBJ2-7	CASSPMDGNYEQYF	TGTGCCAGCTCACCTATGGATGGGAACTACGAGCAGTACTTC
few	TRBV20-1	NA	TRBJ1-5	CSARANNNQPQHF	TGCAGTGCTCGGGCAAATAACAATCAGCCCCAGCATTTT
NA	TRBV6-2/TRBV6-3	NA	TRBJ2-7	CASRIGPFSFEQYF	TGTGCCAGCAGAATCGGACCGTTCTCCTTTGAGCAGTACTTC
few	TRBV28	TRBD1	TRBJ2-7	CASSPAGTGFRAYEQYF	TGTGCCAGCAGTCCCGCCGGGACAGGGTTTAGGGCCTACGAGCAGTACTTC
NA	TRBV12-3/TRBV12-4	TRBD2	TRBJ2-1	CATRGLAGNNEQFF	TGTGCCACCAGGGGACTAGCGGGCAACAATGAGCAGTTCTTC
many	TRBV3-1	TRBD1	TRBJ1-1	CASSQRGLITEAFF	TGTGCCAGCAGCCAAAGGGGGCTCATCACTGAAGCTTTCTTT
NA	TRBV7-2	NA	TRBJ2-6	CASSFVSGANVLTF	TGTGCCAGCAGCTTTGTCTCTGGGGCCAACGTCCTGACTTTC
NA	TRBV3-1	TRBD2	TRBJ2-7	CASSQDRLAGLSYEQYF	TGTGCCAGCAGCCAAGATCGGCTAGCGGGATTATCCTACGAGCAGTACTTC
many	TRBV11-2	TRBD1	TRBJ1-1	CASSNRDRGFF	TGTGCCAGCAGCAACCGGGACAGGGGTTTCTTT
NA	TRBV6-2/TRBV6-3	NA	TRBJ1-6	CASSYKNHSPLHF	TGTGCCAGCAGTTACAAAAATCACTCACCCCTCCACTTT
many	TRBV29-1	NA	TRBJ2-4	CSVVGRAAKNIQYF	TGCAGCGTTGTTGGCAGGGCTGCCAAAAACATTCAGTACTTC
many	TRBV28	NA	TRBJ1-3	CASSFLLSGNTIYF	TGTGCCAGCAGTTTTCTCCTCTCTGGAAACACCATATATTTT
many	TRBV7-2	NA	TRBJ1-6	CASSPGGGIRSPLHF	TGTGCCAGCAGCCCAGGCGGGGGGATTCGTTCACCCCTCCACTTT
NA	TRBV4-1	NA	TRBJ1-1	CASSQVLREDQAFF	TGCGCCAGCAGCCAAGTCCTAAGGGAGGATCAAGCTTTCTTT
NA	TRBV7-9	NA	TRBJ2-2	CASSPNAQAGELFF	TGTGCCAGCAGCCCGAACGCCCAAGCCGGGGAGCTGTTTTTT
NA	TRBV7-9	NA	TRBJ1-5	CASSSIGQPQHF	TGTGCCAGCAGCTCCATAGGTCAGCCCCAGCATTTT
many	TRBV10-3	NA	TRBJ1-2	CAIKLGGSGYTF	TGTGCCATCAAATTGGGCGGGAGTGGCTACACCTTC
NA	TRBV7-8	TRBD2	TRBJ2-7	CASSRKTDPRTSGPRPNEQYF	TGTGCCAGCAGCCGGAAGACAGACCCAAGGACTAGCGGGCCCCGTCCTAACGAGCAGTACTTC
many	TRBV27	TRBD1	TRBJ1-6	CASSSTGQGLGYNSPLHF	TGTGCCAGCAGTTCAACGGGACAGGGACTTGGCTATAATTCACCCCTCCACTTT
many	TRBV5-1	NA	TRBJ1-6	CASSLGNSYNSPLHF	TGCGCCAGCAGCTTGGGGAACTCCTATAATTCACCCCTCCACTTT
NA	TRBV20-1	TRBD1	TRBJ1-1	CSASGDRDGTEAFF	TGCAGTGCTAGCGGGGACAGGGATGGGACTGAAGCTTTCTTT
few	TRBV29-1	NA	TRBJ2-5	CSVARGRAQETQYF	TGCAGCGTTGCCCGGGGGCGAGCACAAGAGACCCAGTACTTC
many	TRBV20-1	TRBD2	TRBJ2-5	CSALPGTSTETQYF	TGCAGTGCTTTACCCGGGACTAGCACTGAGACCCAGTACTTC